The 11 T cell receptor beta chains below were found in one sample sequenced in a study of T cell responses to AZD1222 COVID-19 vaccine. Method: immunoSEQ multiplex PCR; TCRdb's copy keeps in-frame clones and lacks some. The sample holds approximately 150,000 clones, roughly 87% seen once. The source was peripheral blood, collected 28 days after the second AZD1222 dose. These receptors all come from an adult who received the AZD1222 COVID-19 vaccine.

The rearrangement uses TRBV19 and TRBJ2-5, with D perhaps matching TRBD2 (6 bases). CDR1 LNHDA and CDR2 SQIVND come from the germline V gene (reference sequence). Trimming shortened V by 8 bases and J by 1 base, and 17 bases separated the two germline ends. CDR3 size: 15 residues. CDR3: CASSRSGRIQETQYF. The CDR3 DNA sequence: TGTGCCAGTTCCAGGAGTGGGAGGATCCAAGAGACCCAGTACTTC.

The chain uses TRBV24-1 and TRBJ1-3; D remains ambiguous. CDR1 is KGHDR and CDR2 is SFDVKD in the germline V gene. This CDR3 spans 13 amino acids. Trimming cost V 2 bases and J 4 bases, with 5 bases left between them. The CDR3 region is CATSDSGGNTIYF. DNA of the CDR3: TGTGCCACCAGTGATTCGGGGGGAAACACCATATATTTT.

Here the CDR3 reads CATTGGAGTEAFF. The DNA for the CDR3 is TGTGCCACCACAGGGGGCGCGGGCACTGAAGCTTTCTTT. The gene calls are TRBV6-5 and TRBJ1-1; 9 bases fit TRBD1. Germline loops: CDR1 MNHEY, CDR2 SVGAGI. The CDR3 has 13 amino acids. With V trimmed by 10 bases and J by 4 bases, 7 bases remained unmatched.

V is TRBV30 and J is TRBJ1-5; D is ambiguous. CDR1 and CDR2 (germline): GTSNPN, SVGIG (reference sequence). The CDR3 contains 17 residues. V was trimmed by 0 bases and J by 2 bases, leaving 17 bases between them. The CDR3 loop is CAWSVARVRNGNQPQHF. The CDR3 bases are TGTGCCTGGAGTGTAGCAAGGGTGCGAAATGGCAATCAGCCCCAGCATTTT.

The chain carries TRBV6-6 and TRBJ1-2; D remains unclear. V shed 5 bases and J shed 5 bases, with 18 bases lying between them. CDR1 and CDR2 from the germline V gene are MNHNY and SVGAGI (reference sequence). CDR3 length: 15 amino acids. DNA for the CDR3: TGTGCCAGCAGTCTAGTCGCTATGGCGACGTATGGCTACACCTTC. This gives the protein CASSLVAMATYGYTF.

The J gene is TRBJ2-7, the V gene TRBV19; no firm D call. V was shortened by 8 bases and J by 0 bases, with 5 bases between the two germline ends. The CDR3 is 11 residues long. Per germline, CDR1 LNHDA and CDR2 SQIVND (reference sequence). The CDR3 spells CASPSSYEQYF. Written as DNA, the CDR3 is TGTGCCAGTCCAAGCTCCTACGAGCAGTACTTC.

This clone has only one observation. The V call is TRBV30, the J call TRBJ1-1, with 9 positions matching TRBD1. The CDR3 spans 13 residues. V lost 1 base and J lost 12; bases outside the gene matches: 9. Germline V gives CDR1 GTSNPN, CDR2 SVGIG (reference sequence). CDR3 in amino acids: CAWSATSGTGSFF. The CDR3 region has the DNA TGTGCCTGGAGTGCAACCTCCGGGACAGGGTCTTTCTTT.

This sequence joins TRBV20-1 and TRBJ2-7; perhaps TRBD2 as D (5 bases). V shed 3 bases and J shed 4 bases, with 10 bases lying between them. This CDR3 spans 12 amino acids. The germline CDR1 and CDR2 sequences are DFQATT and SNEGSKA (reference sequence). CDR3 sequence reads: CSASYSGYEQYF. In DNA form, the CDR3 reads TGCAGTGCTAGTTATTCGGGGTACGAGCAGTACTTC.

The chain recombines TRBV28 with TRBJ1-1; D not certain. Trimming removed 3 bases at V and 2 bases at J, with 4 bases between. Per germline, CDR1 MDHEN and CDR2 SYDVKM. This CDR3 is built from 12 residues. CDR3 loop: CASSLLNTEAFF. The CDR3 DNA reads TGTGCCAGCAGTTTGTTAAACACTGAAGCTTTCTTT.

This chain joins TRBV3-1 (or the pseudogene TRBV3-2) and TRBJ2-7, with D possibly being TRBD2 (6 bases). The CDR3 sequence is 14 residues long. In germline, CDR1 is LGHDT, CDR2 YNNKEL (reference sequence). Trimming took 4 bases from V and 2 from J, leaving 12 bases between them. CDR3 loop: CASSPGTATYEQYF. The CDR3 coding sequence is TGTGCCAGCAGCCCCGGGACTGCTACCTACGAGCAGTACTTC.

Of note for this clone: Additional DNA sequences in this sample encode the identical CDR3. The rearrangement uses TRBV7-9 and TRBJ1-5; TRBD1 might be the D (5 bases). Trimming removed 3 bases from V and 5 bases from J, with 8 bases in between. The CDR3 extends over 13 amino acids. Germline V gives CDR1 SEHNR, CDR2 FQNEAQ (reference sequence). CDR3 sequence (DNA): TGTGCCAGCAGCTTGCGGGGGGATCAGCCCCAGCATTTT. It yields the protein CASSLRGDQPQHF.